This TCR beta chain was observed in a study of T cell repertoires in cytomegalovirus infection. Germline CDR1 reads ENHRY; CDR2 reads SYGVKD. The CDR3 extends over 13 amino acids. One entry per CDR3 protein results from TCRdb running MiXCR on the reads. The sample holds 200,000 to 250,000 distinct CDR3 sequences; 35% to 45% are singletons and the top ten take 59%. A remark on this clonotype: Antigen specificity is unknown.

The V gene is TRBV10-3, the J gene TRBJ2-3, with D perhaps TRBD1 or TRBD2 (5 bases each). The sequenced sample was CD8+ T cells from cultured PBMCs, obtained from culture after CMV antigen stimulation. This clonotype was sampled from a human donor in good health (CMV status not recorded). Some clones in this sample may be carry-over from other donors' samples. The CDR3 sequence is CSSRDAGTDTQYF. Written as DNA, the CDR3 is TGTTCTAGCCGGGACGCAGGCACAGATACGCAGTATTTT.